Given below is one TCR beta chain in context. The clone's antigen remains unknown. Base qualities are not recorded, but no much larger clone differs from it by a single base. This sample was included in a study of T cell repertoires in cytomegalovirus infection (dated by TCRdb to the late 2010s). Describing the broader study: Alongside well-studied HLA-B-restricted epitopes, the peptide stimulations were aimed at recently identified HLA-C-restricted CMV epitopes, whose presentation resists viral immunomodulation. Donor HLA type was relevant to the analysis, as public TCR beta signatures indicated carriage of CMV infection together with the matching HLA type. Results the study describes overall, beyond this receptor: Carriers of CMV infection plus the relevant HLA type were discriminated by the cumulative frequency of public TCR beta family members in the study cohort and in an independent roughly 370-donor cohort. The ex vivo response was dominated by HLA-C-restricted CMV-specific TCR beta clonotypes, which also provided the single most frequent clonotype in two of eight donors.

Sequenced using an Illumina HiSeq 1500. TCRdb reprocessed the public reads (quality trimming at Q25 with fastp, clone calling with MiXCR) and kept in-frame beta chains. Here each entry gathers all rows of one CDR3 protein and keeps the most common genes and DNA. This sample lists fewer than 650,000 distinct CDR3 sequences; 40% were detected once. Over 45% of the sample is held by the ten biggest clonotypes. V is trimmed back by 3 bases and J by 2 bases, and the junction contains 4 bases that no gene match accounts for. The germline V gene supplies CDR1 SGHDN and CDR2 FVKESK. The CDR3, from cysteine to phenylalanine, totals 14 residues. Only CDR3 DNA remains: 42 bases, in frame from the first base. The treatment or condition tag for this specimen amounts to: in vitro stimulation with specific CMV peptide epitopes to enrich CMV-specific T cells.

This receptor chain uses TRBV14 and TRBJ2-7, and 7 junctional nucleotides match TRBD1. This specimen was cultured PBMCs, taken from culture after CMV antigen stimulation. The source of this sequence is a human donor in good health (CMV status not recorded). Some clones in this sample may be carry-over from other donors' samples. The DNA is as follows: TGTGCCAGCAGCCAGGAAGGGGGCCCCTACGAGCAGTACTTC. This translates into CASSQEGGPYEQYF. The variable domain in full, with residues beyond the CDR3 obtained from the reference TRBV14 and TRBJ2-7 genes, is EAGVTQFPSHSVIEKGQTVTLRCDPISGHDNLYWYRRVMGKEIKFLLHFVKESKQDESGMPNNRFLAERTGGTYSTLKVQPAELEDSGVYFCASSQEGGPYEQYFGPGTRLTVT.